A single sample gave rise to the 8 T cell receptor beta chains below, sequenced in a study of cytotoxic CD8 clonotypes in ibrutinib-treated CLL. Using immunoSEQ multiplex PCR, the repertoire was profiled, and TCRdb retains in-frame clones only, with some absent. This table holds approximately 22,000 clones, around 70% found once. Sequencing was performed on PBMCs, taken before ibrutinib treatment. These receptors all come from a human donor with chronic lymphocytic leukemia.

The chain recombines TRBV18 with TRBJ2-7; TRBD2 matches 13 bases. Germline loops: CDR1 KGHSH, CDR2 LQKENI. After removal of 2 bases from V and 5 bases from J, the junction contained 21 bases not matched to a gene. The CDR3 covers 21 residues. This chain's CDR3 is CASSPDGGLAGVTGVRNEQYF. For the CDR3, the DNA is TGTGCCAGCTCACCAGACGGCGGACTAGCGGGAGTGACTGGAGTTCGGAACGAGCAGTACTTC.

This clone is categorized as medium-sized. The gene calls are TRBV2 and TRBJ1-1; D is unclear. Germline assignment: CDR1 SNHLY and CDR2 FYNNEI. The CDR3 contains 14 residues. Trimming stripped 4 bases from V and 0 bases from J, with 9 bases between. The CDR3 loop reads CASSATVLNTEAFF. CDR3 bases: TGTGCCAGCAGTGCAACAGTATTGAACACTGAAGCTTTCTTT.

The chain carries TRBV7-2 and TRBJ2-1, with 10 positions matching TRBD2. J was trimmed by 8 bases and V by 5 bases; bases with no gene match: 3. The CDR3 is 13 residues long. Germline V lookup: CDR1 SGHTA, CDR2 FQGNSA. The DNA of the CDR3 is TGTGCCAGCAGCCGCGGGACTAGCGATGAGCAGTTCTTC. This encodes CASSRGTSDEQFF. The full variable domain, rest sourced from reference TRBV7-2 and TRBJ2-1, is GAGVSQSPSNKVTEKGKDVELRCDPISGHTALYWYRQSLGQGLEFLIYFQGNSAPDKSGLPSDRFSAERTGGSVSTLTIQRTQQEDSAVYLCASSRGTSDEQFFGPGTRLTVL.

This chain links TRBV5-1 with TRBJ2-1, with 8 bases lining up with TRBD1. The V gene end was trimmed by 0 bases and the J gene end by 9 bases; junction bases not matched to a gene: 17. The CDR3 contains 18 residues. Germline V gene lookup returns CDR1 SGHRS and CDR2 YFSETQ. The CDR3 DNA reads as TGCGCCAGCAGCTTGGACAGGGGGGACGGGATGAGCCGTATTGAGCAGTTCTTC. As protein: CASSLDRGDGMSRIEQFF.

The rearrangement links TRBV28 to TRBJ2-5, with D possibly matching TRBD2 (5 bases). The V and J ends lost 4 bases and 5 bases respectively, with 8 bases between them. This CDR3 comprises 12 residues. Germline assignment: CDR1 MDHEN and CDR2 SYDVKM. The CDR3 DNA reads TGTGCCAGCAGTTCAACTAGGGAGACCCAGTACTTC. Translation: CASSSTRETQYF.

This rearrangement joins TRBV27 to TRBJ2-5; TRBD2 matches 14 bases. This CDR3 has 16 residues. V shed 8 bases and J 5 bases; nucleotides not matched to a gene: 10. CDR1 is MNHEY and CDR2 is SMNVEV in the germline V gene (reference sequence). Here the CDR3 DNA reads TGTGCCAGCCGACCGGGACTAGCGGGAGTGGAGGAGACCCAGTACTTC. Residues: CASRPGLAGVEETQYF.

The rearrangement joins TRBV5-4 to TRBJ2-7, with 7 positions matching TRBD2. CDR3 size: 15 residues. Germline V CDR1 and CDR2: SGHNT, YYREEE (reference sequence). V gave up 2 bases and J gave up 2 bases; unmatched junction bases: 7. The CDR3 loop is CASSLGGSGTYEQYF. In nucleotides, the CDR3 is TGTGCCAGCAGCTTAGGCGGGAGCGGGACCTACGAGCAGTACTTC. The entire variable domain, with the rest obtained from reference TRBV5-4 and TRBJ2-7, is as follows: ETGVTQSPTHLIKTRGQQVTLRCSSQSGHNTVSWYQQALGQGPQFIFQYYREEENGRGNFPPRFSGLQFPNYSSELNVNALELDDSALYLCASSLGGSGTYEQYFGPGTRLTVT.

This clone was recorded a few times. The V gene is TRBV5-1, the J gene TRBJ2-7; TRBD2 matches 8 bases. Germline trimming cut 4 bases from V and 0 bases from J; bases unmatched to any gene: 6. Germline loops: CDR1 SGHRS, CDR2 YFSETQ. This CDR3 region has 15 residues. The chain's CDR3 is CASSHGGDTSYEQYF. In DNA form, the CDR3 reads TGCGCCAGCAGCCACGGGGGGGACACCTCCTACGAGCAGTACTTC.